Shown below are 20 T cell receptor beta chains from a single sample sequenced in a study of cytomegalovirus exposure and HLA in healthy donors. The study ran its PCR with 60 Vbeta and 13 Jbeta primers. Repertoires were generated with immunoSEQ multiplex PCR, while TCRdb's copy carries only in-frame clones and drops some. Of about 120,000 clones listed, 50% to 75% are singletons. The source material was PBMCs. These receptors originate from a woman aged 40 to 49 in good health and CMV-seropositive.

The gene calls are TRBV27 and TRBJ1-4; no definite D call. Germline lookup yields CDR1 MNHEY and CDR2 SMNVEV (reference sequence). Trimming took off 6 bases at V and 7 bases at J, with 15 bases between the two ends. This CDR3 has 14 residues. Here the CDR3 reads CASSPQAVGEKLFF. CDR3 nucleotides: TGTGCCAGCAGCCCCCAGGCCGTCGGTGAAAAACTGTTTTTT.

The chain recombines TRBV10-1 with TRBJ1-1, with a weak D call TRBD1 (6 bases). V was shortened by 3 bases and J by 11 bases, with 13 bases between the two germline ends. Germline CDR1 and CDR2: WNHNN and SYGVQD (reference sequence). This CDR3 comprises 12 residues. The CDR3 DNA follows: TGCGCCAGCAGTGATAACAGGGTTGACGCTTTCTTT. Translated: CASSDNRVDAFF.

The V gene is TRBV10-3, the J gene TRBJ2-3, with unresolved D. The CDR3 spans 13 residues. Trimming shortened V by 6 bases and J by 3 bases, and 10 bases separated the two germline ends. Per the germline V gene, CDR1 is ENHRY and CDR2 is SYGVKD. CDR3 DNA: TGTGCCATCAGGGGCCAGAAGACAGATACGCAGTATTTT. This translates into CAIRGQKTDTQYF.

Here the CDR3 DNA reads TGTGCCAGCAGCCCTAGGACAGGGACGGGCAATCAGCCCCAGCATTTT. This sequence encodes CASSPRTGTGNQPQHF. This chain links TRBV25-1 with TRBJ1-5; 8 bases line up with TRBD1. J was trimmed by 2 bases and V by 6 bases; bases with no gene match: 9. This CDR3 comprises 16 residues. Per germline, CDR1 MGHDK and CDR2 SYGVNS.

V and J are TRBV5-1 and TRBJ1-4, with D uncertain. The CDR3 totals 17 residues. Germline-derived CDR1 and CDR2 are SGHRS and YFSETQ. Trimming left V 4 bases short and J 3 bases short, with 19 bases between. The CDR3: CASSPELHGSANEKLFF. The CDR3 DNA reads TGCGCCAGCAGCCCGGAGTTGCACGGGTCGGCTAATGAAAAACTGTTTTTT.

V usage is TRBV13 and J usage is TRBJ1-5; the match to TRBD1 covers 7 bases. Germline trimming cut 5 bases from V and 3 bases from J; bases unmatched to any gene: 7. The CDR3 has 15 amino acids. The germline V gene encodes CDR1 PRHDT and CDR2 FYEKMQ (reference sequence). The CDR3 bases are TGTGCCAGCAGCGCAGGACAGGCGTTCAATCAGCCCCAGCATTTT. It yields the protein CASSAGQAFNQPQHF.

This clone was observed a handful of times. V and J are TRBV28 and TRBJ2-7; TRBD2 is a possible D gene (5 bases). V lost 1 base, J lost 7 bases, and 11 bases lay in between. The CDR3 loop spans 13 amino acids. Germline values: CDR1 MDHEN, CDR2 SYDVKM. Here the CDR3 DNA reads TGTGCCAGCAGTTTATCGGGGATTAATGAGCAGTACTTC. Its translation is CASSLSGINEQYF.

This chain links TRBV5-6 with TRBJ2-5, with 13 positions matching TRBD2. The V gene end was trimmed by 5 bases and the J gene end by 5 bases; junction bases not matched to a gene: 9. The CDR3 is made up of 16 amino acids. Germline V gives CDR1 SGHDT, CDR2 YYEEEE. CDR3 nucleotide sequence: TGTGCCAGCAGAAAAGTACTAGCGGGGGGGCAGGAGACCCAGTACTTC. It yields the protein CASRKVLAGGQETQYF.

The CDR3 loop reads CASSSMEGTSGSYEQYF. CDR3 nucleotides: TGTGCCAGCAGCTCCATGGAGGGGACTAGCGGGAGCTACGAGCAGTACTTC. J is TRBJ2-7 and V is TRBV7-9, with 14 nucleotides matching TRBD2. The CDR3 has 17 residues. Germline V CDR1 and CDR2: SEHNR, FQNEAQ (reference sequence). The trim removed 4 bases at V and 3 bases at J, leaving 8 bases unmatched.

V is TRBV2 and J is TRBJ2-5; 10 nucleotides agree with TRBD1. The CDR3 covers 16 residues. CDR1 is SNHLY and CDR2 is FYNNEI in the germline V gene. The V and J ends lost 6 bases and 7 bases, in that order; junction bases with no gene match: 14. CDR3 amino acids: CASSASPTGGAGTQYF. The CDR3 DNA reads TGTGCCAGCAGCGCTTCACCGACAGGGGGCGCCGGGACCCAGTACTTC.

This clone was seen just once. Here the CDR3 reads CASSIWLGQGGQPQHF. The CDR3 DNA sequence: TGTGCCAGTAGTATATGGTTGGGACAGGGCGGTCAGCCCCAGCATTTT. The chain uses TRBV19 and TRBJ1-5; the match to TRBD1 covers 9 bases. V gave up 2 bases and J gave up 6 bases; unmatched junction bases: 8. The germline V gene encodes CDR1 LNHDA and CDR2 SQIVND (reference sequence). CDR3 length equals 16 residues.

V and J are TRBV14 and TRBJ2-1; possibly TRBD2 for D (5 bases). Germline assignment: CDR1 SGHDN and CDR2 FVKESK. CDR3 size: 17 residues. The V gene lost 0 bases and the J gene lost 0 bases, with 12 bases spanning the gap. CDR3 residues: CASSQEAEGSSYNEQFF. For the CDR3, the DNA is TGTGCCAGCAGCCAAGAGGCGGAAGGGAGCTCCTACAATGAGCAGTTCTTC.

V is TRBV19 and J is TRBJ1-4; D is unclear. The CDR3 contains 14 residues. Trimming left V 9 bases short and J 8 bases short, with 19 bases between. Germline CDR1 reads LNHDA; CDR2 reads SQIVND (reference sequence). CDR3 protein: CASRRRGGSEKLFF. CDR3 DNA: TGTGCCAGCAGACGGAGAGGAGGGAGCGAAAAACTGTTTTTT.

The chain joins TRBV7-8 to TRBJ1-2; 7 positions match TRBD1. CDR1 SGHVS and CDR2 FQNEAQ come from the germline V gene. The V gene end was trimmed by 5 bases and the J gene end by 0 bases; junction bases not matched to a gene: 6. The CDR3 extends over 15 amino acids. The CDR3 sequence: CASSPGTVPNYGYTF. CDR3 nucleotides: TGTGCCAGCAGCCCCGGGACAGTACCTAACTATGGCTACACCTTC.

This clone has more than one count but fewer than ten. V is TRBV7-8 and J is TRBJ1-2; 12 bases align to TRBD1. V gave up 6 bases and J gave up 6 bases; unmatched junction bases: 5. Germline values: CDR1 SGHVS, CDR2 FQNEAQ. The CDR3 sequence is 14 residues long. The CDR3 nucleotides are TGTGCCAGCAGTCGGGGACAGGGGGCGAATGGCTACACCTTC. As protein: CASSRGQGANGYTF.

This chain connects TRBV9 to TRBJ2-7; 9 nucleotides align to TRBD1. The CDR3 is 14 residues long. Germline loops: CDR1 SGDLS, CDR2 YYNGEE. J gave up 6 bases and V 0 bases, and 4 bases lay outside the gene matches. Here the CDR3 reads CASSVAGTGSEQYF. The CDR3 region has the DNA TGTGCCAGCAGCGTAGCCGGGACAGGGAGCGAGCAGTACTTC.

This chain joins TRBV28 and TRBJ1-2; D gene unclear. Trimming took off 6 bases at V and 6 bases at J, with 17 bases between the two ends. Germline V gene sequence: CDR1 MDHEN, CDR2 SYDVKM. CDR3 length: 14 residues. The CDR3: CASSRLPNADGYTF. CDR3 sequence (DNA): TGTGCCAGCAGCCGACTCCCCAATGCGGATGGCTACACCTTC.

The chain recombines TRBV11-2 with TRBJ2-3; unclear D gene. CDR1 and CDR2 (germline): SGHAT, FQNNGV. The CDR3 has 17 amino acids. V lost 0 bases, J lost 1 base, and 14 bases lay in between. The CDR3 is CASSLDHWAMGTDTQYF. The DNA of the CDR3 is TGTGCCAGCAGCTTAGACCACTGGGCGATGGGCACAGATACGCAGTATTTT.

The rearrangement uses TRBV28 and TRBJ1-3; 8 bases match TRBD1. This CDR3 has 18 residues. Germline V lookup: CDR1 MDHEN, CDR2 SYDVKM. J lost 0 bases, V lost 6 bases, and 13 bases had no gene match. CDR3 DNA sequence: TGTGCCAGCAGGGCTCGACAGGGGCATACGGGCTCTGGAAACACCATATATTTT. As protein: CASRARQGHTGSGNTIYF.

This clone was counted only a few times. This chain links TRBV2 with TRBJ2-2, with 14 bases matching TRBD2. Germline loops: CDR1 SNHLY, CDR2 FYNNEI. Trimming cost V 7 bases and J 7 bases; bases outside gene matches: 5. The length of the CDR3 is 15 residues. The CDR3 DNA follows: TGTGCCAGCACCCGGGGGACTAGCGGGAGCGGGGAGCTGTTTTTT. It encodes CASTRGTSGSGELFF.